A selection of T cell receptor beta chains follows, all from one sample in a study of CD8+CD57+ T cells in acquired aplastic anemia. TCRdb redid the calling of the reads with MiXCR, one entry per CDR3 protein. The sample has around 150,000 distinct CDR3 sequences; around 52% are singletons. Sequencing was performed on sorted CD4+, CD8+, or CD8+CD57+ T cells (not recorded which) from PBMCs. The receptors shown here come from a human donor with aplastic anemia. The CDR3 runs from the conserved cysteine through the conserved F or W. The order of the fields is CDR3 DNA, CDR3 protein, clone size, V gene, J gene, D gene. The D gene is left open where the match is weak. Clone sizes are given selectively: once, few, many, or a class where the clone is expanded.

cdr3_nt: TGTGCCAGCAGCTTAATCTGGGGGCAGACCCAGTACTTC
cdr3_aa: CASSLIWGQTQYF
clone_size: few
v_call: TRBV7-3
j_call: TRBJ2-5
d_call: -

cdr3_nt: TGCAGTGCTAGAGATACATTCTCCTACGAGCAGTACTTC
cdr3_aa: CSARDTFSYEQYF
clone_size: many
v_call: TRBV20-1
j_call: TRBJ2-7
d_call: -

cdr3_nt: TGCGCCAGCAGCTTGGGACAGGGGGTCGACGAGCAGTACTTC
cdr3_aa: CASSLGQGVDEQYF
clone_size: -
v_call: TRBV11-2
j_call: TRBJ2-7
d_call: TRBD1

cdr3_nt: TGTGCCAGCAGCCTCAGGGCCGACTATGGCTACACCTTC
cdr3_aa: CASSLRADYGYTF
clone_size: -
v_call: TRBV7-8
j_call: TRBJ1-2
d_call: -

cdr3_nt: TGCAGTGCTAGAGACGAGGGAGTGGGCAGGGTCTACACCTTC
cdr3_aa: CSARDEGVGRVYTF
clone_size: -
v_call: TRBV20-1
j_call: TRBJ1-2
d_call: -

cdr3_nt: TGTGCCAGCAGGGTTGTTATAACGGTGAACACTGAAGTTTTCTTT
cdr3_aa: CASRVVITVNTEVFF
clone_size: -
v_call: TRBV6-1
j_call: TRBJ1-1
d_call: -

cdr3_nt: TGTGCCTCCACCGCAAGGGACAGGGGAATTAACGAGCAGTACTTC
cdr3_aa: CASTARDRGINEQYF
clone_size: -
v_call: TRBV10-3
j_call: TRBJ2-7
d_call: TRBD1

cdr3_nt: TGTGCCAGCAGCTCCTCTGGCACTAACACTGAAGCTTTCTTT
cdr3_aa: CASSSSGTNTEAFF
clone_size: many
v_call: TRBV7-3
j_call: TRBJ1-1
d_call: -

cdr3_nt: TGCGCCAGCACCCTAGGGACAGGGGCTGAGACCCAGTACTTC
cdr3_aa: CASTLGTGAETQYF
clone_size: once
v_call: TRBV4-1
j_call: TRBJ2-5
d_call: TRBD1

cdr3_nt: TGCGGCGTTGATGTGACAGGGTCCCGCTATGAGCAGTTCTTC
cdr3_aa: CGVDVTGSRYEQFF
clone_size: -
v_call: TRBV29-1
j_call: TRBJ2-1
d_call: TRBD1

cdr3_nt: TGTGCCAGCTCCAAGGGGCAGGGGGCTGAAGGAGAGACCCAGTACTTC
cdr3_aa: CASSKGQGAEGETQYF
clone_size: many
v_call: TRBV12-3/TRBV12-4
j_call: TRBJ2-5
d_call: TRBD1

cdr3_nt: TGTGCCAGCAGCTTGCCAGTAGCGGGAGGGCCAGATACGCAGTATTTT
cdr3_aa: CASSLPVAGGPDTQYF
clone_size: many
v_call: TRBV11-2
j_call: TRBJ2-3
d_call: TRBD2

cdr3_nt: TGTGCCAGCAGCTTTTCGGGACAGGGAATCTATGGCTACACCTTC
cdr3_aa: CASSFSGQGIYGYTF
clone_size: many
v_call: TRBV5-5
j_call: TRBJ1-2
d_call: TRBD1

cdr3_nt: TGTGCCAGCAGCAGACTCCGTGACACAGATACGCAGTATTTT
cdr3_aa: CASSRLRDTDTQYF
clone_size: -
v_call: TRBV6-2/TRBV6-3
j_call: TRBJ2-3
d_call: -

cdr3_nt: TGTGCCAGCAGCTTAGCTCCAGCCGGGCATGCAGAGACGCAGTATTTT
cdr3_aa: CASSLAPAGHAETQYF
clone_size: -
v_call: TRBV11-1
j_call: TRBJ2-3
d_call: -

cdr3_nt: TGTGCCAGCAGTCTCCCACGGGACGGGGCTTACAATGAGCAGTTCTTC
cdr3_aa: CASSLPRDGAYNEQFF
clone_size: -
v_call: TRBV27
j_call: TRBJ2-1
d_call: -

cdr3_nt: TGTGCCAGCAGAATGGAAGGAGATACGCAGTATTTT
cdr3_aa: CASRMEGDTQYF
clone_size: -
v_call: TRBV7-2
j_call: TRBJ2-3
d_call: -

cdr3_nt: TGTGCCAGCAGCGTAGAGGGGGGCCACACAGATACGCAGTATTTT
cdr3_aa: CASSVEGGHTDTQYF
clone_size: many
v_call: TRBV9
j_call: TRBJ2-3
d_call: -

cdr3_nt: TGCAGCGCTGGCGGGGCGGCTGGAGATACGCAGTATTTT
cdr3_aa: CSAGGAAGDTQYF
clone_size: -
v_call: TRBV29-1
j_call: TRBJ2-3
d_call: -

cdr3_nt: TGTGCCATCAAGCCGGGGGCGACCTACGAGCAGTACTTC
cdr3_aa: CAIKPGATYEQYF
clone_size: -
v_call: TRBV10-3
j_call: TRBJ2-7
d_call: -

cdr3_nt: TGTGCCACCAGCAGAGATGGACAGGTCAATCAGCCCCAGCATTTT
cdr3_aa: CATSRDGQVNQPQHF
clone_size: -
v_call: TRBV15
j_call: TRBJ1-5
d_call: TRBD1

cdr3_nt: TGCGCCAGCAGCCCCCAGGGCACTGAAGCTTTCTTT
cdr3_aa: CASSPQGTEAFF
clone_size: many
v_call: TRBV5-1
j_call: TRBJ1-1
d_call: -

cdr3_nt: TGTGCCAGCCATAGAACGGACAGGAGAACCTACGAGCAGTACTTC
cdr3_aa: CASHRTDRRTYEQYF
clone_size: many
v_call: TRBV9
j_call: TRBJ2-7
d_call: TRBD1

cdr3_nt: TGTGCCAGCAGCTTAGCAGATACGCAGTATTTT
cdr3_aa: CASSLADTQYF
clone_size: many
v_call: TRBV7-2
j_call: TRBJ2-3
d_call: -

cdr3_nt: TGCGCCAGCAGTGATCGCCTGGACAGAGAAGAGACCCAGTACTTC
cdr3_aa: CASSDRLDREETQYF
clone_size: -
v_call: TRBV10-1
j_call: TRBJ2-5
d_call: -

cdr3_nt: TGTGCCAGTAGTACTGGGGGGTTGGCCCAGTACTTC
cdr3_aa: CASSTGGLAQYF
clone_size: -
v_call: TRBV19
j_call: TRBJ2-5
d_call: -

cdr3_nt: TGTGCCAGCAGTTTAATGGGCGAGGGCCTGTACGAAAAACTGTTTTTT
cdr3_aa: CASSLMGEGLYEKLFF
clone_size: many
v_call: TRBV12-3/TRBV12-4
j_call: TRBJ1-4
d_call: -

cdr3_nt: TGCGCCAGCAGGGATGGAGGGCCTAGCTCCTACAATGAGCAGTTCTTC
cdr3_aa: CASRDGGPSSYNEQFF
clone_size: few
v_call: TRBV5-1
j_call: TRBJ2-1
d_call: -

cdr3_nt: TGTGCCGCAAGCCCCTCTGGGGCCAACGTCCTGACTTTC
cdr3_aa: CAASPSGANVLTF
clone_size: few
v_call: TRBV10-3
j_call: TRBJ2-6
d_call: -

cdr3_nt: TGTGCCAGCAGCCAAGGACTTCGTGCAGGCGAGCAGTACTTC
cdr3_aa: CASSQGLRAGEQYF
clone_size: many
v_call: TRBV4-2
j_call: TRBJ2-7
d_call: -

cdr3_nt: TGTGCCAGTATGGGGGGAACGACGTGGATGAACACTGAAGCTTTCTTT
cdr3_aa: CASMGGTTWMNTEAFF
clone_size: once
v_call: TRBV19
j_call: TRBJ1-1
d_call: -

cdr3_nt: TGTGCCACCGGGGTAGGTCCGAACACTGAAGCTTTCTTT
cdr3_aa: CATGVGPNTEAFF
clone_size: few
v_call: TRBV27
j_call: TRBJ1-1
d_call: -

cdr3_nt: TGCGCCAGCAGCAACGGACAGGGTCGGGGCTACACCTTC
cdr3_aa: CASSNGQGRGYTF
clone_size: -
v_call: TRBV5-1
j_call: TRBJ1-2
d_call: TRBD1

cdr3_nt: TGTGCCAGCAGCCCGTGGGCTAGCGGGAGCGATGAGCAGTTCTTC
cdr3_aa: CASSPWASGSDEQFF
clone_size: -
v_call: TRBV7-6
j_call: TRBJ2-1
d_call: TRBD2

cdr3_nt: TGCAGTGCTCCTTCCAGCCCCGAGCAGTACTTC
cdr3_aa: CSAPSSPEQYF
clone_size: few
v_call: TRBV20-1
j_call: TRBJ2-7
d_call: -

cdr3_nt: TGTGCCAGTAAAAAGGGACAGGCGGTCTCTGGGGCCAACGTCCTGACTTTC
cdr3_aa: CASKKGQAVSGANVLTF
clone_size: -
v_call: TRBV19
j_call: TRBJ2-6
d_call: TRBD1

cdr3_nt: TGTGCCAGCAGCGCGGGACAGGGTCACGAGCAGTACTTC
cdr3_aa: CASSAGQGHEQYF
clone_size: many
v_call: TRBV7-3
j_call: TRBJ2-7
d_call: TRBD1

cdr3_nt: TGTGCCAGCAAGGAGACTAGCGGGGGAGAGACCCAGTACTTC
cdr3_aa: CASKETSGGETQYF
clone_size: few
v_call: TRBV2
j_call: TRBJ2-5
d_call: TRBD2

cdr3_nt: TGTGCCAGTAGTCAAGCTGGGGTCTACGAGCAGTACTTC
cdr3_aa: CASSQAGVYEQYF
clone_size: many
v_call: TRBV19
j_call: TRBJ2-7
d_call: -

cdr3_nt: TGCAGTGCCCCGTGGGGGGACCCCCCCCACGAGCAGTACTTC
cdr3_aa: CSAPWGDPPHEQYF
clone_size: many
v_call: TRBV20-1
j_call: TRBJ2-7
d_call: -

cdr3_nt: TGTGCCACCAGTAACCAGGGGCGTGGGTCACCCCTCCACTTT
cdr3_aa: CATSNQGRGSPLHF
clone_size: -
v_call: TRBV19
j_call: TRBJ1-6
d_call: -

cdr3_nt: TGTGCCACCCGGGACAGGGTTTCTTTTCAGCCCCAGCATTTT
cdr3_aa: CATRDRVSFQPQHF
clone_size: -
v_call: TRBV15
j_call: TRBJ1-5
d_call: TRBD1

cdr3_nt: TGCGCCAGCAGCTGGGACAGTCTCTTGATTTTCTTT
cdr3_aa: CASSWDSLLIFF
clone_size: many
v_call: TRBV5-1
j_call: TRBJ1-1
d_call: TRBD1

cdr3_nt: TGTGCCAGCTCCTATCTGACAGCCTCTTCCTACGAGCAGTACTTC
cdr3_aa: CASSYLTASSYEQYF
clone_size: -
v_call: TRBV6-1
j_call: TRBJ2-7
d_call: -